This TCR beta chain was sequenced in a study of metastatic and nonmetastatic thyroid tumors. Before thyroid surgery, none of the patients had received any treatment. TCRdb re-analyzed the PCR reads through MiXCR. Of some 13,000 clones detected, approximately 27% appear once; the ten largest clones hold approximately 18%. The germline V gene encodes CDR1 SGHTA and CDR2 FQGTGA. The V and J ends lost 5 bases and 8 bases respectively, with 16 bases between them. The CDR3 contains 14 residues. This clone appeared many times. The chain is built from TRBV7-3 and TRBJ2-1; D is undetermined. This clonotype was obtained from a female donor with papillary thyroid cancer or a benign thyroid nodule (not recorded which). Some clones in this sample may be carry-over from other donors' samples. The sequencing input was tumor tissue. The CDR3 reads CASSPHGQTDEQFF. CDR3 bases: TGTGCCAGCAGCCCCCACGGCCAGACCGATGAGCAGTTCTTC.